This TCR beta chain was documented in a study of glioma-infiltrating T cells after dendritic cell vaccination. TCRdb's table, derived via immunoSEQ multiplex PCR, lists solely in-frame clones and lacks some. The sample contains around 90,000 clones, about four fifths of which appear only once. This clone was counted between two and nine times. V gave up 6 bases and J gave up 10 bases; unmatched junction bases: 9. The CDR3 covers 13 residues. The germline gives CDR1 MNHEY, CDR2 SMNVEV (reference sequence). This sequence joins TRBV27 and TRBJ1-2, with TRBD1 matching over 9 bases. Material: blood, obtained before dendritic cell vaccination. The receptor's source is a human donor with glioblastoma. The CDR3 loop reads CASSGTGRFDYTF. In nucleotides, the CDR3 is TGTGCCAGCAGCGGGACAGGGCGTTTTGACTACACCTTC.